The sequence of this T cell receptor beta chain was determined in a study of tumor-infiltrating lymphocytes in localized non-small cell lung cancer. At the level of the study: The cohort mixed smokers and never-smokers, several histologies, and some post-neoadjuvant-chemotherapy samples. Each patient gave resected tumor and non-adjacent uninvolved lung tissue.

The length of the CDR3 is 13 residues. The ends were cut back, 5 bases at V and 2 bases at J, with 9 bases in the middle. The germline V gene encodes CDR1 LNHDA and CDR2 SQIVND (reference sequence). The data were produced by immunoSEQ multiplex PCR, yet TCRdb's version contains in-frame clones alone and is incomplete. The sample holds 10,000 to 13,000 clones, around 85% seen once. About this clone itself: The antigen is unknown.

The study's findings and limits: Different pieces of the same tissue were used for each assay.

The chain combines TRBV19 with TRBJ2-5; D is possibly TRBD1 (6 bases). Material: uninvolved lung tissue not adjacent to the tumor. The receptor's source is a human donor with non-small cell lung cancer. CDR3 in amino acids: CASSPGTQETQYF. As DNA, the CDR3 is TGTGCCAGTAGTCCCGGGACACAAGAGACCCAGTACTTC.